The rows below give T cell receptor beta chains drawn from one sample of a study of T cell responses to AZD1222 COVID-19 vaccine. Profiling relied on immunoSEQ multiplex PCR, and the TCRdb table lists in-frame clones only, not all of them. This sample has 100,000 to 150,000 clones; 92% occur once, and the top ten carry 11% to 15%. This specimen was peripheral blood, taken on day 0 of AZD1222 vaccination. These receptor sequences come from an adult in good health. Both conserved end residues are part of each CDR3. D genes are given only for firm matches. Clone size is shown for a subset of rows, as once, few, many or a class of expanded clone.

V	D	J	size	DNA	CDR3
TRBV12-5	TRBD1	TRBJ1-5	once	TGTGCTAGTGGTTTGGTACGCTCGGGACAGGAGTATAGCAATCAGCCCCAGCATTTT	CASGLVRSGQEYSNQPQHF
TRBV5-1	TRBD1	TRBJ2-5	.	TGCGCCAGCAGCTACCCTGGGGGGACAGGGGGCCGGGAGACCCAGTACTTC	CASSYPGGTGGRETQYF
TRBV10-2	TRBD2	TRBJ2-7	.	TGCGCCAGTGGGGGGGGTCGGTACGAGCAGTACTTC	CASGGGRYEQYF
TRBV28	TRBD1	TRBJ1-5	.	TGTGCCAGCAGTTCAGGGGGAGGATACTTATATAGCAATCAGCCCCAGCATTTT	CASSSGGGYLYSNQPQHF
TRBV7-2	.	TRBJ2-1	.	TGTGCCAGCAGCTTAGAGGGCCGCGATGAGCAGTTCTTC	CASSLEGRDEQFF
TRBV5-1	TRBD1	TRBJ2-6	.	TGCGCCAGCAGCTTGTATACCCAGGGGGCGAGCGGGGCCAACGTCCTGACTTTC	CASSLYTQGASGANVLTF
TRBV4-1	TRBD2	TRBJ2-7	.	TGCGCCAGCAGCCAAGGGGTAAGCGGGAGCTCCTACGAGCAGTACTTC	CASSQGVSGSSYEQYF
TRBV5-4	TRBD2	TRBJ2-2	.	TGTGCCAGCAGCTTGAGCGGGGGGGCCGCCGGGGAGCTGTTTTTT	CASSLSGGAAGELFF
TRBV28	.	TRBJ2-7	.	TGTGCCACCGGATGGGGGTCCTACGAGCAGTACTTC	CATGWGSYEQYF
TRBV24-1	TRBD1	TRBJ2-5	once	TGTGCCACCAGTGCCGGGACAGGGAGACAAGAGACCCAGTACTTC	CATSAGTGRQETQYF
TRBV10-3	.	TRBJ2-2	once	TGTGCCATCAGTGAAGCCCAGTACACCGGGGAGCTGTTTTTT	CAISEAQYTGELFF
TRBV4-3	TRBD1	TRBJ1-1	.	TGCGCCAGCAGCCAAGTGGGACAGGGGGTTCTCACTGAAGCTTTCTTT	CASSQVGQGVLTEAFF
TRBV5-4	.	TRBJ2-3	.	TGTGCCAGCAGCTTGTTCGGGTACACAGATACGCAGTATTTT	CASSLFGYTDTQYF
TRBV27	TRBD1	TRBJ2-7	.	TGTGCCAGCAGTTTATGGTCAGGGGGCCACTACGAGCAGTACTTC	CASSLWSGGHYEQYF
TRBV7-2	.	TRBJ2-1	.	TGTGCCAGCAGCTTAGGGGGGGGGCTGTCCCGTGAGCAGTTCTTC	CASSLGGGLSREQFF
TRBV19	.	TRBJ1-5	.	TGTGCCAGTAGTATACAGCCTAGCAATCAGCCCCAGCATTTT	CASSIQPSNQPQHF
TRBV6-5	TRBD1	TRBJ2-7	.	TGTGCCAGCAGACACCAGGGGGCTGGAGAGCAGTACTTC	CASRHQGAGEQYF
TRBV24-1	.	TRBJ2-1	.	TGTGCCACCAGTGACTTTCGCAGTCGTGAGCAGTTCTTC	CATSDFRSREQFF
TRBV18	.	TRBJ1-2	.	TGTGCCAGCTCCGACAGTGAGTATGGCTACACCTTC	CASSDSEYGYTF
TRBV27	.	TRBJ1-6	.	TGTGCCAGCAGGCCCGGAAATTCACCCCTCCACTTT	CASRPGNSPLHF
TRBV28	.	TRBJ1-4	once	TGTGCCAGCAGTTCCACAGGCACACTGTTTTTT	CASSSTGTLFF
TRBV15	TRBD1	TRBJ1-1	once	TGTGCCACCAGCAGAGATACAGGGGTGAACACTGAAGCTTTCTTT	CATSRDTGVNTEAFF
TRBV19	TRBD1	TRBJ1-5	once	TGTGCCAGTAGTATAAGGGGACAGGGGCGAAAGTATTACAATCAGCCCCAGCATTTT	CASSIRGQGRKYYNQPQHF